Listed below are T cell receptor beta chains from one sample, sequenced in a study of T cells in localized non-small cell lung cancer. The table came from immunoSEQ multiplex PCR; TCRdb's copy has only in-frame clones and leaves some out. The profile shows fewer than 20,000 clones, about 90% of them singletons. The source material was peripheral blood mononuclear cells, sampled before any cancer treatment. These receptors were obtained from a male donor older than 55 with stage II lung adenocarcinoma. Each CDR3 is given with its conserved first and last residue. A D gene is named only where the DNA matches it firmly. For some rows the clone size is stated as once, few or many, or as a class when expanded; others skip it.

v_gene	j_gene	d_gene	abundance	CDR3nt	CDR3aa
TRBV18	TRBJ2-1	TRBD1	NA	TGTGCCAGCTCAATAAATTACAGGGGCGATCAGTTCTTC	CASSINYRGDQFF
TRBV27	TRBJ2-3	NA	NA	TGTGCCAGCAGCTTACGGAGGGGCGCAGATACGCAGTATTTT	CASSLRRGADTQYF
TRBV7-3	TRBJ2-4	TRBD1	once	TGTGCCAGCAGCTTAACCGCCCCTAGACAGGGGGGGATCCCAGCCAAAAACATTCAGTACTTC	CASSLTAPRQGGIPAKNIQYF
TRBV11-3	TRBJ2-2	TRBD1	few	TGTGCCAGCACGCGGTACAGGGGTATAGCCGGGGAGCTGTTTTTT	CASTRYRGIAGELFF
TRBV23-1	TRBJ2-1	TRBD2	NA	TGCGCCAGCAGTCAATGGCGGGGGGGGAGCTCCTACAATGAGCAGTTCTTC	CASSQWRGGSSYNEQFF
TRBV6-1	TRBJ1-4	NA	NA	TGTGCCAGCAGGCCGAGGGGCCAGTTAGGTGAAAAACTGTTTTTT	CASRPRGQLGEKLFF
TRBV12-5	TRBJ2-5	TRBD2	NA	TGTGCTAGTGGGGACGGGGGGTTGGAGACCCAGTACTTC	CASGDGGLETQYF
TRBV2	TRBJ2-3	NA	NA	TGTGCCAGCAGTGAGCTACTAGCCACAGATACGCAGTATTTT	CASSELLATDTQYF
TRBV5-1	TRBJ2-5	NA	NA	TGCGCCAGCAGCTTGGATGGTGGGAGTAAGACCCAGTACTTC	CASSLDGGSKTQYF
TRBV19	TRBJ1-6	TRBD1	NA	TGTGCCAGTAGGGCGACAGGGGTTACACCCCTCCACTTT	CASRATGVTPLHF
TRBV7-9	TRBJ1-4	TRBD1	once	TGTGCCAGCAGCTCCAGGAATGACAGGGGGCAAATGGATGAAAAACTGTTTTTT	CASSSRNDRGQMDEKLFF
TRBV2	TRBJ1-2	NA	NA	TGTGCCAGCAGTGCAGGGGAGTGGGGTGGCTACACCTTC	CASSAGEWGGYTF
TRBV6-1	TRBJ1-5	NA	NA	TGTGCCGGAGGGGCATCGGCCAATCAGCCCCAGCATTTT	CAGGASANQPQHF
TRBV7-3	TRBJ2-3	TRBD2	NA	TGTGCCAGCAACAGGGGGAGATCCGGGACTAGCGGTACAGATACGCAGTATTTT	CASNRGRSGTSGTDTQYF
TRBV18	TRBJ2-7	NA	NA	TGTGCCAGCTCACCACCGTCCAAGTCCTACGAGCAGTACTTC	CASSPPSKSYEQYF
TRBV19	TRBJ1-5	TRBD1	NA	TGTGCCAGTAGTAGCCGACAGGGAAAGGGTCAGCCCCAGCATTTT	CASSSRQGKGQPQHF
TRBV18	TRBJ1-4	NA	NA	TGTGCCAGCTCACCCGACCCAGGAGGAAGGGGTGCAACTAATGAAAAACTGTTTTTT	CASSPDPGGRGATNEKLFF
TRBV2	TRBJ1-3	NA	NA	TGTGCCAGCAGGGTCCGGGTTTCCATGAGCTCTGGAAACACCATATATTTT	CASRVRVSMSSGNTIYF
TRBV2	TRBJ1-1	NA	NA	TGTGCCAGCAGTGAGCAGGGGTTTGGGACTGAAGCTTTCTTT	CASSEQGFGTEAFF
TRBV6-6	TRBJ2-2	TRBD1	NA	TGTGCCAGCAGTCCAGACAGGGGAAACACCGGGGAGCTGTTTTTT	CASSPDRGNTGELFF
TRBV30	TRBJ2-3	NA	NA	TGTGCCTGGAGTCACGGGGAAGGGTGGGATACGCAGTATTTT	CAWSHGEGWDTQYF
TRBV18	TRBJ2-3	NA	NA	TGTGCCAGCTCACCGCGTTTTGGTGGGGACACAGATACGCAGTATTTT	CASSPRFGGDTDTQYF
TRBV28	TRBJ2-3	TRBD1	NA	TGTGCCAGCAGTACGAGGGGACAGGGAGGCACAGATACGCAGTATTTT	CASSTRGQGGTDTQYF
TRBV14	TRBJ1-1	NA	NA	TGTGCCAGCAGCCAAGTTCAGGTGAACACTGAAGCTTTCTTT	CASSQVQVNTEAFF
TRBV10-3	TRBJ2-7	TRBD1	NA	TGTGCCATCAGTGCGACAGGGTTCTACGAGCAGTACTTC	CAISATGFYEQYF
TRBV5-4	TRBJ1-1	NA	NA	TGTGCCAGCAGCTTGGAACTGAACACTGAAGCTTTCTTT	CASSLELNTEAFF
TRBV10-2	TRBJ2-1	TRBD1	NA	TGCGCCAGCACCGGACAGGGGGTTTACAATGAGCAGTTCTTC	CASTGQGVYNEQFF
TRBV29-1	TRBJ2-7	NA	NA	TGCAGCGTTGCCCGCAGCCGAGGGGGCGAGCAGTACTTC	CSVARSRGGEQYF
TRBV11-2	TRBJ2-7	NA	once	TGTGCCAGCAGTTCAAACCTTCAGGGGATGGGCGAGCAGTACTTC	CASSSNLQGMGEQYF
TRBV5-6	TRBJ1-1	NA	NA	TGTGCCAGCAGCTTCGGACGTCTGAACACTGAAGCTTTCTTT	CASSFGRLNTEAFF
TRBV19	TRBJ1-1	NA	NA	TGTGCCAGTAGTATAGCTAGGGTTGAGATGAACACTGAAGCTTTCTTT	CASSIARVEMNTEAFF
TRBV19	TRBJ2-5	TRBD2	NA	TGTGCCAGTAGTATAGGAAGAGGGTGGGCTAGCGGGCCCTGGGGGGGAGAGACCCAGTACTTC	CASSIGRGWASGPWGGETQYF
TRBV14	TRBJ1-2	NA	NA	TGTGCCAGCAGCCCAACCATCCGGCCGGCCGGCTACACCTTC	CASSPTIRPAGYTF
TRBV10-3	TRBJ2-7	TRBD1	NA	TGTGCCATCAGTGAGGGGACAGGATCCTCCTACGAGCAGTACTTC	CAISEGTGSSYEQYF
TRBV19	TRBJ1-5	NA	NA	TGTGCCACCGCGCTGTCGCGGGACGGCAATCAGCCCCAGCATTTT	CATALSRDGNQPQHF
TRBV5-4	TRBJ2-3	NA	once	TGTGCCAGCAGCTTATCAGGGCCAGATACGCAGTATTTT	CASSLSGPDTQYF
TRBV9	TRBJ1-1	NA	NA	TGTGCCAGCAGCGTAGCGGGGGAAACTGAAGCTTTCTTT	CASSVAGETEAFF
TRBV7-9	TRBJ2-5	NA	NA	TGTGCCAGCAGCCTTAGTGGGGAAGAGACCCAGTACTTC	CASSLSGEETQYF
TRBV19	TRBJ1-5	NA	NA	TGTGCCAGTAATATGGGGCAGGAGAATCAGCCCCAGCATTTT	CASNMGQENQPQHF
TRBV28	TRBJ1-1	NA	NA	TGTGCCAGCAGTTCTTACATGAACACTGAAGCTTTCTTT	CASSSYMNTEAFF
TRBV25-1	TRBJ2-7	NA	NA	TGTGCCAGCATCCCCACTAAGGCGGGCACCTACGAGCAGTACTTC	CASIPTKAGTYEQYF